Below are 23 T cell receptor beta chains sequenced from a single sample in a study of blood T cell repertoires in COVID-19 (TCRdb year 2020). Preparation of the library involved the immunoSEQ multiplex PCR assay. This immuneACCESS table, as held by TCRdb, lists in-frame sequences with V and J called but not all clones. Of the missing ones, under half trace to an unresolved V gene in checked studies; the others have no known cause. For this sample there are 200,000 to 300,000 clones; 84% appear just once. Of the sample, 4% is held by the ten largest clones. Sequencing was performed on peripheral blood. The receptors shown here come from a man aged 45 to 65 with acute or convalescent COVID-19.

The chain couples TRBV7-9 to TRBJ2-5; perhaps TRBD1 as D (6 bases). CDR3 length: 16 residues. Trimming shortened V by 3 bases and J by 3 bases, and 17 bases separated the two germline ends. The germline V gene encodes CDR1 SEHNR and CDR2 FQNEAQ (reference sequence). In DNA, the CDR3 is TGTGCCAGCAGCTTCCCAATAACAGGGTCGGAAGAGACCCAGTACTTC. Its translation is CASSFPITGSEETQYF.

The rearrangement uses TRBV4-2 and TRBJ2-3; 10 bases are a match to TRBD2. The germline gives CDR1 LGHNA, CDR2 YNFKEQ. Trimming cost V 1 base and J 0 bases; bases outside gene matches: 4. The CDR3 covers 17 residues. The CDR3: CASSQGLAGGSTDTQYF. CDR3 nucleotide sequence: TGTGCCAGCAGCCAAGGATTAGCGGGGGGTAGCACAGATACGCAGTATTTT.

The chain recombines TRBV5-6 with TRBJ1-3; D gene uncertain. The germline V gene has CDR1 SGHDT and CDR2 YYEEEE. The V and J ends lost 1 base and 2 bases respectively, with 7 bases between them. This CDR3 is built from 14 residues. This CDR3 reads CASSLPETGNTIYF. CDR3 sequence (DNA): TGTGCCAGCAGCTTGCCCGAGACTGGAAACACCATATATTTT.

In DNA form, the CDR3 reads TGTGCCAGCAGCTTAGGGCGTAGACAGGGGACCTATGGCTACACCTTC. It codes for CASSLGRRQGTYGYTF. The chain joins TRBV7-6 to TRBJ1-2; the match to TRBD1 covers 8 bases. V gave up 1 base and J gave up 4 bases; unmatched junction bases: 8. CDR3 length equals 16 residues. Germline loops: CDR1 SGHVS, CDR2 FNYEAQ.

V is TRBV24-1 and J is TRBJ1-2, with TRBD1 as a possible D gene (5 bases). The CDR3 spans 13 residues. Germline CDR1 and CDR2: KGHDR and SFDVKD. The V end lost 5 bases, the J end lost 4 bases, and 10 bases lay between the germline ends. CDR3 nucleotides: TGTGCCACCAGTGCGGGGGATCTCTATGGCTACACCTTC. This gives the protein CATSAGDLYGYTF.

The rearrangement links TRBV20-1 to TRBJ1-2, with 9 bases matching TRBD1. The length of the CDR3 is 15 residues. Germline lookup yields CDR1 DFQATT and CDR2 SNEGSKA (reference sequence). Losses at the gene ends were 6 bases for V and 4 bases for J; bases not matched to a gene: 12. CDR3 sequence: CSASAPGQGFYGYTF. DNA for the CDR3: TGCAGTGCAAGTGCACCGGGACAGGGTTTCTATGGCTACACCTTC.

The genes are TRBV5-1 and TRBJ2-7; 12 nucleotides match TRBD2. This CDR3 region has 17 residues. Trimming at V came to 4 bases and at J to 0 bases, leaving 8 bases not matched to a gene. The germline V gene has CDR1 SGHRS and CDR2 YFSETQ. The CDR3 DNA is TGCGCCAGCAGCGGACCCGGACTAGCGGGACTCTCCTACGAGCAGTACTTC. This gives the protein CASSGPGLAGLSYEQYF.

This chain connects TRBV9 to TRBJ1-1; D remains unclear. Germline loops: CDR1 SGDLS, CDR2 YYNGEE. V was cut by 2 bases and J by 5 bases, with 10 bases left in between. The CDR3 extends over 13 amino acids. The CDR3 sequence: CASSVNLFTEAFF. CDR3 DNA: TGTGCCAGCAGCGTCAACCTATTTACTGAAGCTTTCTTT.

The chain carries TRBV19 and TRBJ2-5; 13 nucleotides line up with TRBD2. V was clipped by 3 bases and J by 4 bases; unmatched bases: 8. This CDR3 is built from 17 residues. Germline V CDR1 and CDR2: LNHDA, SQIVND (reference sequence). The CDR3 DNA reads as TGTGCCAGTAGTATCGAGGGGACTAGCGGGATGGCAGAGACCCAGTACTTC. It is translated as CASSIEGTSGMAETQYF.

The chain couples TRBV18 to TRBJ2-7, with a tentative D call TRBD1 (6 bases). V was cut by 6 bases and J by 3 bases, with 18 bases left in between. The CDR3 runs to 15 residues. Germline assignment: CDR1 KGHSH and CDR2 LQKENI. CDR3 nucleotides: TGTGCCAGCTCGCCTAACAGGGATTCGAGCTACGAGCAGTACTTC. It specifies CASSPNRDSSYEQYF.

The chain has TRBV18 and TRBJ2-2, with D uncertain. Germline loops: CDR1 KGHSH, CDR2 LQKENI. V lost 6 bases and J lost 0, with 14 bases in between. The CDR3 has 16 amino acids. For the CDR3, the DNA is TGTGCCAGCTCGCCCCAAGCGCGACCGAACACCGGGGAGCTGTTTTTT. As protein: CASSPQARPNTGELFF.

The chain recombines TRBV10-3 with TRBJ2-3; 15 nucleotides match TRBD2. The CDR3 totals 17 residues. J lost 6 bases, V lost 4 bases, and 8 bases had no gene match. The germline CDR1 and CDR2 sequences are ENHRY and SYGVKD. CDR3 coding DNA: TGTGCCATCAGTGCTGGGGTTGGACTAGCGGGGGGGGATACGCAGTATTTT. This gives the protein CAISAGVGLAGGDTQYF.

The genes are TRBV6-5 and TRBJ2-5; 10 bases match TRBD2. V lost 2 bases and J lost 1; bases outside the gene matches: 4. The CDR3 covers 16 residues. CDR1 and CDR2 (germline): MNHEY, SVGAGI. CDR3 in amino acids: CASSYPASGGQETQYF. In nucleotides, the CDR3 is TGTGCCAGCAGTTACCCGGCTAGCGGGGGCCAAGAGACCCAGTACTTC.

The chain employs TRBV9 and TRBJ2-5; D possibly corresponds to TRBD1 (5 bases). The CDR3 is 12 amino acids. The ends were cut back, 3 bases at V and 9 bases at J, with 12 bases in the middle. Germline-derived CDR1 and CDR2 are SGDLS and YYNGEE. The CDR3 spells CASSGSLGAQYF. DNA of the CDR3: TGTGCCAGCAGCGGATCCCTAGGGGCCCAGTACTTC.

V gene TRBV11-3 combines with J gene TRBJ2-1; D is possibly TRBD1 (5 bases). The germline V gene has CDR1 SGHNT and CDR2 YENEEA. The CDR3 sequence is 15 residues long. Trimming removed 4 bases at V and 4 bases at J, with 14 bases between. CDR3 nucleotides: TGTGCCAGCAGCTCCCGAGAGACAGATTACAATGAGCAGTTCTTC. As protein: CASSSRETDYNEQFF.

The J gene is TRBJ2-3, the V gene TRBV9; TRBD2 is a possible D gene (5 bases). This CDR3 is built from 14 residues. V lost 0 bases and J lost 1, with 6 bases in between. The germline V gene encodes CDR1 SGDLS and CDR2 YYNGEE. CDR3 DNA: TGTGCCAGCAGCGTAGTTAGCGGCACAGATACGCAGTATTTT. Protein: CASSVVSGTDTQYF. Filled out from reference TRBV9 and TRBJ2-3, the complete variable domain reads DSGVTQTPKHLITATGQRVTLRCSPRSGDLSVYWYQQSLDQGLQFLIQYYNGEERAKGNILERFSAQQFPDLHSELNLSSLELGDSALYFCASSVVSGTDTQYFGPGTRLTVL.

This clone is a singleton in its sample. The V gene is TRBV28, the J gene TRBJ1-4, with D possibly being TRBD1 (5 bases). CDR1 is MDHEN and CDR2 is SYDVKM in the germline V gene. Trimming removed 5 bases from V and 3 bases from J, with 10 bases in between. This CDR3 spans 14 amino acids. The CDR3 region has the DNA TGTGCCAGCAGTCCCCTGACAGCTAATGAAAAACTGTTTTTT. This sequence encodes CASSPLTANEKLFF.

Only a few counts were recorded for this clone. The CDR3 bases are TGCGCCAGCAGCTTGAAGTCCGGGGTCGAGCAGTACTTC. It translates to CASSLKSGVEQYF. This sequence joins TRBV5-1 and TRBJ2-7; maybe TRBD2 (5 bases). Trimming stripped 1 base from V and 6 bases from J, with 11 bases between. The germline V gene has CDR1 SGHRS and CDR2 YFSETQ. CDR3 length: 13 amino acids.

This clone has only one observation. The CDR3 DNA sequence: TGTGCCAGCAGCGCCGGGTGGAGCACTGAAGCTTTCTTT. Translating gives CASSAGWSTEAFF. The rearrangement links TRBV5-5 to TRBJ1-1; D call uncertain. CDR1 and CDR2 (germline): SGHKS, YYEKEE (reference sequence). The V gene lost 4 bases and the J gene lost 4 bases, with 11 bases spanning the gap. The CDR3 sequence is 13 residues long.

The gene calls are TRBV30 and TRBJ2-1; the D gene is possibly TRBD1 (5 bases). This CDR3 is 18 amino acids long. The V end was cut by 4 bases, the J end by 1 base, with 23 bases between. Germline-derived CDR1 and CDR2 are GTSNPN and SVGIG (reference sequence). Here the CDR3 reads CAWNSPLQARRSYNEQFF. In DNA form, the CDR3 reads TGTGCCTGGAATTCCCCCTTACAGGCGAGGCGGTCCTACAATGAGCAGTTCTTC.

The V gene is TRBV3-1 (or the pseudogene TRBV3-2), the J gene TRBJ1-5; D ambiguous. V was cut by 0 bases and J by 7 bases, with 7 bases left in between. Germline CDR1 LGHDT, CDR2 YNNKEL (reference sequence). This CDR3 comprises 13 residues. The CDR3, as DNA: TGTGCCAGCAGCCAAGATCGCGCCCAGCCCCAGCATTTT. This gives the protein CASSQDRAQPQHF.

This chain joins TRBV9 and TRBJ2-2, with 7 bases aligning to TRBD2. J gave up 4 bases and V 2 bases, and 14 bases lay outside the gene matches. CDR1 and CDR2 from the germline V gene are SGDLS and YYNGEE. The CDR3 loop spans 18 amino acids. The CDR3 bases are TGTGCCAGCAGCGTGGGGATGAGACGGGAGGAAGGCACCGGGGAGCTGTTTTTT. It encodes CASSVGMRREEGTGELFF.

This sequence joins TRBV2 and TRBJ1-5; possible D gene TRBD1, 6 bases. Germline-derived CDR1 and CDR2 are SNHLY and FYNNEI. The CDR3 contains 12 residues. Trimming pared 7 bases from V and 4 bases from J, leaving 8 bases between. CDR3 amino acids: CASNRENQPQHF. DNA of the CDR3: TGTGCCAGCAACAGGGAAAATCAGCCCCAGCATTTT. Full variable domain (outside the CDR3, taken from reference TRBV2 and TRBJ1-5): EPEVTQTPSHQVTQMGQEVILRCVPISNHLYFYWYRQILGQKVEFLVSFYNNEISEKSEIFDDQFSVERPDGSNFTLKIRSTKLEDSAMYFCASNRENQPQHFGDGTRLSIL.